This passage covers 18 T cell receptor beta chains from one sample sequenced in a study of T cells in Graves' hyperthyroidism and ophthalmopathy. Amplification yielded TCR beta CDR3 regions, with RNA transcripts as the source. When the TCR CDR3 underwent first-round RT-PCR, the HTBI primer set was used. TCRdb recomputed calls from the multiplex PCR reads with MiXCR, one row per CDR3 protein. Here the sample spans about 520,000 distinct CDR3 sequences, approximately 25% being singletons. Sequencing was done on a sample of blood. The receptors were gathered from a woman in her thirties with Graves' ophthalmopathy.

The gene calls are TRBV6-1 and TRBJ1-3, with D perhaps matching TRBD1 (6 bases). In germline, CDR1 is MNHNS, CDR2 SASEGT. The CDR3 is 13 amino acids. Trimming shortened V by 7 bases and J by 2 bases, and 9 bases separated the two germline ends. For the CDR3, the DNA is TGTGCCAGCATCCGGGACACTGGAAACACCATATATTTT. Protein product: CASIRDTGNTIYF.

This clonotype was seen ten or more times. The chain employs TRBV6-4 and TRBJ2-2, with D uncertain. Germline CDR1 is MRHNA and CDR2 is SNTAGT. V lost 0 bases to trimming and J lost 5 bases, with 4 bases between them. CDR3 length equals 13 residues. CDR3 coding DNA: TGTGCCAGCAGTGACTCGGAGACCGGGGAGCTGTTTTTT. Its protein is CASSDSETGELFF.

This clonotype was seen at least ten times. The chain links TRBV28 to TRBJ1-3; a weak D match, TRBD1 (6 bases). V was pared by 6 bases and J by 8 bases, with 14 bases between. There are 13 residues in the CDR3. Germline V lookup: CDR1 MDHEN, CDR2 SYDVKM. DNA of the CDR3: TGTGCCAGCAGACAGGGAGGCTGGGACACCATATATTTT. Its protein product is CASRQGGWDTIYF.

This rearrangement joins TRBV27 to TRBJ1-2; the D is unclear. V lost 0 bases and J lost 2, with 10 bases in between. Germline loops: CDR1 MNHEY, CDR2 SMNVEV (reference sequence). The CDR3 runs 15 residues. As DNA, the CDR3 is TGTGCCAGCAGTTTATCGACGGGAGGAAACTATGGCTACACCTTC. Residues: CASSLSTGGNYGYTF.

This clonotype was observed at least ten times. This chain connects TRBV7-9 to TRBJ2-7; 7 bases match TRBD1. After removal of 5 bases from V and 3 bases from J, the junction contained 7 bases not matched to a gene. The CDR3 totals 14 residues. CDR1 is SEHNR and CDR2 is FQNEAQ in the germline V gene (reference sequence). The CDR3 sequence: CASSPPRGFYEQYF. The CDR3 DNA sequence: TGTGCCAGCAGCCCCCCCAGGGGGTTCTACGAGCAGTACTTC.

In its sample, this clonotype was seen many times. The rearrangement links TRBV30 to TRBJ2-7; D possibly corresponds to TRBD2 (7 bases). The CDR3 extends over 13 amino acids. Germline V gene lookup returns CDR1 GTSNPN and CDR2 SVGIG (reference sequence). V was clipped by 0 bases and J by 6 bases, with 12 bases between them. The CDR3: CAWSVKGGSEQYF. CDR3 nucleotides: TGTGCCTGGAGTGTAAAGGGGGGGAGCGAGCAGTACTTC.

This clonotype was recorded at least ten times. The chain employs TRBV12-3 or TRBV12-4 and TRBJ2-1, with 7 bases fitting TRBD2. The V segment lost 6 bases and the J segment 7 bases; nucleotides outside the gene matches: 12. The CDR3 extends over 15 amino acids. The CDR3 coding sequence is TGTGCCAGCAGCCTTGAGACGGGAGGTACAAATGAGCAGTTCTTC. It codes for CASSLETGGTNEQFF.

This clonotype occurred many times. The rearrangement links TRBV7-9 to TRBJ2-5; D gene uncertain. CDR1 and CDR2 (germline): SEHNR, FQNEAQ (reference sequence). This CDR3 region has 15 residues. The V end was cut by 2 bases, the J end by 5 bases, with 15 bases between. The CDR3 protein is CASSLLLDPGETQYF. CDR3 sequence (DNA): TGTGCCAGCAGCTTATTACTTGATCCTGGTGAGACCCAGTACTTC.

V gene TRBV4-1 combines with J gene TRBJ1-2; 8 nucleotides align to TRBD1. Trimming took 5 bases from V and 4 from J; bases not matched to a gene: 9. The CDR3 runs to 15 residues. Germline V lookup: CDR1 MGHRA, CDR2 YSYEKL. Here the CDR3 DNA reads TGCGCCAGCAGCTATCCCCAGGGGGCTATCTATGGCTACACCTTC. Its protein is CASSYPQGAIYGYTF.

This clonotype was observed a few times. This chain connects TRBV15 to TRBJ2-1, with 15 bases fitting TRBD2. Unmatched junction bases numbered 8, after V lost 0 bases and J lost 2 bases. The CDR3 sequence is 20 residues long. The germline gives CDR1 LNHNV, CDR2 YYDKDF (reference sequence). CDR3 bases: TGTGCCACCAGCAGAGAGAGAGCCTGGACTAGCGGGGGGGCCTACAATGAGCAGTTCTTC. This encodes CATSRERAWTSGGAYNEQFF. The whole variable domain, filled in from reference TRBV15 and TRBJ2-1, reads DAMVIQNPRYQVTQFGKPVTLSCSQTLNHNVMYWYQQKSSQAPKLLFHYYDKDFNNEADTPDNFQSRRPNTSFCFLDIRSPGLGDTAMYLCATSRERAWTSGGAYNEQFFGPGTRLTVL.

This clonotype was counted ten times or more. The rearrangement links TRBV29-1 to TRBJ2-6; D gene uncertain. The ends were cut back, 1 base at V and 0 bases at J, with 16 bases in the middle. From germline, CDR1 is SQVTM and CDR2 ANQGSEA. CDR3 size: 18 residues. The CDR3 loop is CSVEVIGDGYSGANVLTF. DNA of the CDR3: TGCAGCGTTGAAGTAATAGGCGACGGATACTCTGGGGCCAACGTCCTGACTTTC.

The gene calls are TRBV25-1 and TRBJ2-1; maybe TRBD1 (6 bases). CDR1 is MGHDK and CDR2 is SYGVNS in the germline V gene. CDR3 length equals 18 residues. V lost 6 bases, J lost 3 bases, and 24 bases lay in between. Here the CDR3 reads CASSVQSPGEEVYNEQFF. For the CDR3, the DNA is TGTGCCAGCAGCGTACAATCCCCAGGGGAAGAGGTCTACAATGAGCAGTTCTTC.

Ten or more counts support this clonotype. The gene calls are TRBV13 and TRBJ2-7, with 7 bases lining up with TRBD1. From germline, CDR1 is PRHDT and CDR2 FYEKMQ (reference sequence). The CDR3 extends over 14 amino acids. V gave up 2 bases and J gave up 3 bases; unmatched junction bases: 4. DNA of the CDR3: TGTGCCAGCAGCTTATCGGGACAGAGCTACGAGCAGTACTTC. Amino acid sequence: CASSLSGQSYEQYF.

This chain links TRBV12-3 or TRBV12-4 with TRBJ2-7; possibly TRBD2 for D (5 bases). This CDR3 region has 14 residues. V was pared by 0 bases and J by 3 bases, with 9 bases between. The CDR3 is CASSLAGIYYEQYF. CDR3 bases: TGTGCCAGCAGTTTAGCCGGGATTTACTACGAGCAGTACTTC.

On this clonotype itself: One end of the junction is discordant with germline, which a read error may explain. J is TRBJ1-3 and V is TRBV29-1; D perhaps matches TRBD1 (6 bases). CDR1 is SQVTM, CDR2 ANQGSEA, per germline. This CDR3 is built from 14 residues. The CDR3 sequence is CSVERTVSGSTIYF. The CDR3 nucleotides are TGCAGCGTTGAAAGGACAGTCTCTGGAAGCACCATATATTTT.

This clonotype was seen at least ten times. V gene TRBV2 combines with J gene TRBJ2-6; D perhaps matches TRBD2 (5 bases). Germline assignment: CDR1 SNHLY and CDR2 FYNNEI. Deletions cut 7 bases from V and 0 bases from J, with 10 bases between. This CDR3 is built from 15 residues. The CDR3, as DNA: TGTGCCAGCAATGACGCGGGCTCTGGGGCCAACGTCCTGACTTTC. Residues: CASNDAGSGANVLTF.

This clonotype was recorded once. The genes are TRBV27 and TRBJ2-2; D not certain. The CDR3 has 14 residues. Germline-derived CDR1 and CDR2 are MNHEY and SMNVEV (reference sequence). Between the trimmed V and J ends, which lost 7 bases and 6 bases, there was a span of 15 bases. The DNA for the CDR3 is TGTGCCAGCATGCCAACCCGTGGGGCCGGGGAGCTGTTTTTT. This sequence encodes CASMPTRGAGELFF.

This chain connects TRBV7-8 to TRBJ1-1; 7 bases are shared with TRBD1. The J segment lost 2 bases and the V segment lost 7 bases, leaving 7 bases of the junction unmatched. The CDR3 covers 14 residues. Germline loops: CDR1 SGHVS, CDR2 FQNEAQ. CDR3 in DNA: TGTGCCAGCATCCTGGACAGGCTCAACACTGAAGCTTTCTTT. Translation: CASILDRLNTEAFF.